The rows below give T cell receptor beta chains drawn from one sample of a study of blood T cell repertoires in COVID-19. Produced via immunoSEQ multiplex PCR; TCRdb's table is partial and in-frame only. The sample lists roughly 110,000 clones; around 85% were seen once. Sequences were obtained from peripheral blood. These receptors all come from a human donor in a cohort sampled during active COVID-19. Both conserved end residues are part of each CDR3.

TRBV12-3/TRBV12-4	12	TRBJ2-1	CASSSPGNEQFF
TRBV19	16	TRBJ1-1	CASSILGQALFTEAFF
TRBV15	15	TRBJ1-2	CATSRDGGNRAGYTF
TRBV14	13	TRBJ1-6	CASSPSLNSPLHF
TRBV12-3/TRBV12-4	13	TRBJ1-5	CASSSGGSQPQHF
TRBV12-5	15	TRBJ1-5	CASASGGTVVQPQHF
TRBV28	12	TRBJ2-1	CASTGSYNEQFF
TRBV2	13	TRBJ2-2	CASTRRSTGELFF
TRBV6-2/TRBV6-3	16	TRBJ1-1	CASSYSRRAGNTEAFF
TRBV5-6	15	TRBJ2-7	CASSPPGTALREQYF
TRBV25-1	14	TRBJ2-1	CASSERGKYNEQFF
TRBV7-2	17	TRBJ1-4	CASSANPGETGLGKLFF